The TCR beta chain described here comes from a study of CD8 T cells in ankylosing spondylitis. As regards this clonotype: Its antigen is still unknown.

Trimming cost V 2 bases and J 8 bases, with 10 bases left between them. The germline gives CDR1 MDHEN, CDR2 SYDVKM. This CDR3 is 13 amino acids long. Findings of the study overall: Those disease-linked clones were CD8+; they were also relatively rare in peripheral blood.

Quantitative 5'-RACE with molecular barcodes generated TCR beta libraries. TCRdb reprocessed the 5' RACE reads via MiXCR and lists one record per CDR3 protein. The table lists roughly 280,000 distinct CDR3 sequences, 20% of them singletons. Sequencing was performed on blood, either unsorted or a sorted T cell fraction (not recorded which). The rearrangement links TRBV28 to TRBJ1-5; no clear D. This TCR came from a male donor with ankylosing spondylitis or in good health (not recorded which). CDR3 protein: CASSLPATKPQHF. CDR3 nucleotide sequence: TGTGCCAGCAGTTTACCGGCGACAAAGCCCCAGCATTTT.